This paragraph covers one TCR beta chain sequence. Its antigen specificity is not known. Per-base qualities were not stored, and no clone one base away is much larger. This sample stems from a study of blood T cell repertoires in COVID-19 (TCRdb year 2020). With regard to the full study: Samples from collaborators originated in the United States, Italy and Spain and spanned both the acute and convalescent phases of COVID-19. The repertoires were released in a freely available public database meant as a resource for research on the immune response to SARS-CoV-2. Where available, HLA class I and class II types were taken from metadata supplied by the sample provider and were not determined by assay-based typing. The material from the prospective study consisted of cDNA or gDNA derived from T cells, B-cell-depleted T cells, or PBMCs. Subjects who had been exposed to COVID-19, were actively infected with it, or had recovered from it provided the deeply sampled blood TCRbeta repertoires that made up the dataset. The sample metadata nearly always contained a de-identified subject ID, COVID-19 status, age in years and sex. Samples came from the ongoing ImmuneRACE study (first 160 participants) plus 1,254 subjects from 6 global collaborators.

Whole blood was collected in K2EDTA tubes by collaborating institutions according to the institutions' own protocols. For TCRbeta analysis, collaborator samples were shipped as frozen whole blood, as isolated PBMCs, or as DNA extracted from either sample type. Study-wide conclusions, independent of this receptor: The amount of clinical and demographic metadata varied by source and participant and was provided uncurated.

The CDR3 spans 15 residues, from the cysteine through the phenylalanine. Of all the DNA, just the CDR3 is kept, 45 bases in frame from base 1. Via the germline V gene, CDR1 is LGHNA and CDR2 YSLEER. The V end loses 0 bases and the J end loses 6 bases, and a stretch of 12 bases separates them. TCRbeta CDR3 regions were amplified from genomic DNA by means of the immunoSEQ Assay, a bias-controlled multiplex PCR. In the paper's pipeline: The number of nucleated cells in each sample was estimated by amplification of reference gene primers within the assay. To quantify the absolute abundance of each unique TCRbeta CDR3 rearrangement, sequence reads were collapsed and filtered. Productive Simpson clonality was computed per sample as the square root of Simpson's diversity index over productive rearrangements. TCRdb took over this immuneACCESS table, retaining in-frame rearrangements with V and J assigned. Such tables are incomplete; in checked studies, under half of the missing clones stem from an unresolved V gene, and the remainder is unexplained. V and J calls and clone size are given by that table; D and trimming were obtained from the DNA. The sample table lists over 40,000 clones, roughly four fifths of them with a count of one. The ten largest make up 14% of the sample.

Sequencing was performed on peripheral blood. The source of this sequence is a human donor in a cohort sampled during active COVID-19. The V and J genes are TRBV4-3 and TRBJ2-1; the D gene is possibly TRBD2, with 5 bases matching. The CDR3 loop reads CASSQDGLAANEQFF. The DNA reads as follows: TGCGCCAGCAGCCAAGATGGGCTAGCTGCCAATGAGCAGTTCTTC.